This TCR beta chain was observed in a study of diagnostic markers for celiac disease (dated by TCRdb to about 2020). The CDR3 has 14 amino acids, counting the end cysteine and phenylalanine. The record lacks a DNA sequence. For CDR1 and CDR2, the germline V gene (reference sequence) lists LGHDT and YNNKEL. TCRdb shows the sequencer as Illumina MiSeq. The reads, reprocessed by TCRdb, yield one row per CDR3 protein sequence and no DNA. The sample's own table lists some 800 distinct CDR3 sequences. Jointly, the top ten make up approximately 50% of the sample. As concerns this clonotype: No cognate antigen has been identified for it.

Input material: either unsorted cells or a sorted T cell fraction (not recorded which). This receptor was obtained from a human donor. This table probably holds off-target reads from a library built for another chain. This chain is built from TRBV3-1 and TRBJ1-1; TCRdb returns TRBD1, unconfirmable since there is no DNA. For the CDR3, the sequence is CASSPRTGNTEAFF. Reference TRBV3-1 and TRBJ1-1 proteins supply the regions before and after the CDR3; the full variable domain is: DTAVSQTPKYLVTQMGNDKSIKCEQNLGHDTMYWYKQDSKKFLKIMFSYNNKELIINETVPNRFSPKSPDKAHLNLHINSLELGDSAVYFCASSPRTGNTEAFFGQGTRLTVV.